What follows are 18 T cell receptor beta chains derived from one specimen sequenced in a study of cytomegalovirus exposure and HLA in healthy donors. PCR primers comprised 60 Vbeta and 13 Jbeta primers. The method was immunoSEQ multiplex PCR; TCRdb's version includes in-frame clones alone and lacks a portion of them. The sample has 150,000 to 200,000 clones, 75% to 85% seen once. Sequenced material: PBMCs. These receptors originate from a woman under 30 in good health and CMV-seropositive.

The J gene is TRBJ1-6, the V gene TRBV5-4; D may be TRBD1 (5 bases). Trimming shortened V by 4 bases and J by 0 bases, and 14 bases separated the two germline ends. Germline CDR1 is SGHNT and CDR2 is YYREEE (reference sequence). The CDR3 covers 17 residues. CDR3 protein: CASSPVRGSSYNSPLHF. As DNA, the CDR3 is TGTGCCAGCAGCCCAGTGCGGGGGAGCTCCTATAATTCACCCCTCCACTTT.

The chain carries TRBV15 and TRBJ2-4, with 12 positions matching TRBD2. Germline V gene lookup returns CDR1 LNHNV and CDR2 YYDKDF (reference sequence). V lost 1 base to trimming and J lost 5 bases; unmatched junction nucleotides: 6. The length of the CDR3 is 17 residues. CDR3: CATSRALAGGPQNIQYF. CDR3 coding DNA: TGTGCCACCAGCAGAGCTCTAGCGGGGGGGCCTCAAAACATTCAGTACTTC.

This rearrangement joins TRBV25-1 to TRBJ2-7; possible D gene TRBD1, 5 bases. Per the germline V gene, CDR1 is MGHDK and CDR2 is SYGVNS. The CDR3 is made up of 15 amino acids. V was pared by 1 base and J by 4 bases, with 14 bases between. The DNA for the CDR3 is TGTGCCAGCAGTGAATTAAGAGCTAGGGGATACGAGCAGTACTTC. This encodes CASSELRARGYEQYF.

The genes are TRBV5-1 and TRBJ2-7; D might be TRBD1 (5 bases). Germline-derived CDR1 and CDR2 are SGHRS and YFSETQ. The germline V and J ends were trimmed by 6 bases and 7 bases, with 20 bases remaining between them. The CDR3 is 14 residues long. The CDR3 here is CASNSGPGLGEQYF. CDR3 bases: TGCGCCAGCAACTCCGGACCAGGGCTGGGGGAGCAGTACTTC.

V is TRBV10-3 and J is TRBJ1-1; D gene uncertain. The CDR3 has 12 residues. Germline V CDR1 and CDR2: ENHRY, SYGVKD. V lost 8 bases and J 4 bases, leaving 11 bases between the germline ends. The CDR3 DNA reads TGTGCCATCCAGGACGCGGGCACTGAAGCTTTCTTT. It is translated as CAIQDAGTEAFF.

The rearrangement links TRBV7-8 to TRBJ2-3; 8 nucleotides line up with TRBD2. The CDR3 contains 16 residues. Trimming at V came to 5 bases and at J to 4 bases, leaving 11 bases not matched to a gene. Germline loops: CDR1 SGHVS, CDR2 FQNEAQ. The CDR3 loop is CASSPPSGGGADTQYF. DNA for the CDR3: TGTGCCAGCAGCCCCCCCTCGGGGGGGGGTGCAGATACGCAGTATTTT.

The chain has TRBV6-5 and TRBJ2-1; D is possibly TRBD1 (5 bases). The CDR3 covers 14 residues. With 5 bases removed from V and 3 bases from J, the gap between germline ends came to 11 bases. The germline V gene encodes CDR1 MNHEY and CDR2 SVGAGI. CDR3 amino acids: CASSRGRDYNEQFF. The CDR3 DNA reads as TGTGCCAGCAGTCGCGGCAGGGACTACAATGAGCAGTTCTTC.

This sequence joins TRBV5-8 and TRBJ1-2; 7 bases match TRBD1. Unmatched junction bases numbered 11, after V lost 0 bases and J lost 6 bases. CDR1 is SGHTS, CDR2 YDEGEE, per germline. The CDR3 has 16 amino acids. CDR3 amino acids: CASSLVGAIQGNGYTF. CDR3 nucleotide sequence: TGTGCCAGCAGCTTGGTTGGGGCTATACAGGGGAATGGCTACACCTTC.

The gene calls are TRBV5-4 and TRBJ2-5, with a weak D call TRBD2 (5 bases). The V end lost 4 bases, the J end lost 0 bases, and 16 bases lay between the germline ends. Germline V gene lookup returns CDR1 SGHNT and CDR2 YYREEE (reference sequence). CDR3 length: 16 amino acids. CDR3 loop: CASSPGKDPYQETQYF. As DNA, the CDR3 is TGTGCCAGCAGCCCCGGGAAAGATCCGTACCAAGAGACCCAGTACTTC.

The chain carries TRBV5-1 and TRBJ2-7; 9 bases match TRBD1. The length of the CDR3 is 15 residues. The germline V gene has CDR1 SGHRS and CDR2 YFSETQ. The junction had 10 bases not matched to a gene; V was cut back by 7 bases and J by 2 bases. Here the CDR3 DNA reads TGCGCCAGCGGATCGGTCGGGACAGGGACCTACGAGCAGTACTTC. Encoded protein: CASGSVGTGTYEQYF.

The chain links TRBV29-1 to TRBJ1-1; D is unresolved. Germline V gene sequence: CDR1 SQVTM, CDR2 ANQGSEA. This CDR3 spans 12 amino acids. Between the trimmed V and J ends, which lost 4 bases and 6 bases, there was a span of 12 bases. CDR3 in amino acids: CSVALVAAEAFF. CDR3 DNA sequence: TGCAGCGTTGCCCTAGTAGCGGCTGAAGCTTTCTTT.

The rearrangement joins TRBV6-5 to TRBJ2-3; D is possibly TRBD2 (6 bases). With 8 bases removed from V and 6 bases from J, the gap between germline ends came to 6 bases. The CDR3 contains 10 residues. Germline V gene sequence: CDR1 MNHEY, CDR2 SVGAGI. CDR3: CASGRDTQYF. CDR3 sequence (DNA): TGTGCCAGCGGGAGGGATACGCAGTATTTT.

In DNA, the CDR3 is TGTGCCAGCAGCCGACAGGCAAACACCGGGGAGCTGTTTTTT. Amino acids: CASSRQANTGELFF. V is TRBV6-6 and J is TRBJ2-2; a weak D match, TRBD1 (6 bases). Trimming took 6 bases from V and 2 from J, leaving 10 bases between them. The CDR3 runs to 14 residues. In germline, CDR1 is MNHNY, CDR2 SVGAGI (reference sequence).

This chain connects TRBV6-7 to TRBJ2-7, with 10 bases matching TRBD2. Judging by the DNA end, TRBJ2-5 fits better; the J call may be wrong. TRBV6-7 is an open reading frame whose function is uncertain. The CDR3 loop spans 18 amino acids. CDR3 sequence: CASSYSPSGGYVMGTQYF. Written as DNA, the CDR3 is TGTGCCAGCAGTTACTCCCCTAGCGGGGGTTACGTGATGGGGACCCAGTACTTC.

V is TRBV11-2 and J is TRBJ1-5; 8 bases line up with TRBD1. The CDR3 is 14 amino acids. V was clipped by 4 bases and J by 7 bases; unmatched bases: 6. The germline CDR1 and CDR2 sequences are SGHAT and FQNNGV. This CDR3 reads CASSSGQGAQPQHF. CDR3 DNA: TGTGCCAGCAGCTCCGGACAGGGAGCCCAGCCCCAGCATTTT.

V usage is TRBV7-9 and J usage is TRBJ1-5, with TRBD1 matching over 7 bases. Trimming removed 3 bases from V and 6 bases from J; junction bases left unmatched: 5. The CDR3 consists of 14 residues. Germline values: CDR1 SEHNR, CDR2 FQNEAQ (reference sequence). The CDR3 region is CASSLGTVIQPQHF. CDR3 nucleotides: TGTGCCAGCAGCTTGGGGACAGTGATTCAGCCCCAGCATTTT.

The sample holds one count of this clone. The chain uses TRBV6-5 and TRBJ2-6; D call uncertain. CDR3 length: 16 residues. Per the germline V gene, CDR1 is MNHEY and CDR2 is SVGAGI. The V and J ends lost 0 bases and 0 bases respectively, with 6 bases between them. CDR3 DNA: TGTGCCAGCAGTTACTCAGCCCTCTCTGGGGCCAACGTCCTGACTTTC. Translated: CASSYSALSGANVLTF.

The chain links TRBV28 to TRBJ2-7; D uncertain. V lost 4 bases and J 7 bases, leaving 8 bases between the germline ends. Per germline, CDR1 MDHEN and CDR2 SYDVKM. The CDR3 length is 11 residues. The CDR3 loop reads CASSWAIEQYF. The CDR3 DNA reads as TGTGCCAGCAGTTGGGCAATAGAGCAGTACTTC.